The 14 T cell receptor beta chains below were found in one sample sequenced in a study of monozygotic twins with cystic fibrosis. The assay was immunoSEQ multiplex PCR, and TCRdb's table has in-frame clones only and misses some. The sample includes about 15,000 clones, approximately 98% seen only once; the top ten take around 0.41%. Sequences were obtained from blood. These receptors all stem from a girl aged 2 to 9 with cystic fibrosis.

The V and J genes are TRBV19 and TRBJ2-3; 7 bases fit TRBD2. The CDR3 covers 15 residues. The germline V gene encodes CDR1 LNHDA and CDR2 SQIVND (reference sequence). V dropped 4 bases and J dropped 7; count of bases not matched to a gene: 11. CDR3 sequence reads: CASSNPQAGINTQYF. The CDR3, as DNA: TGTGCCAGTAGTAACCCCCAAGCGGGGATTAATACGCAGTATTTT.

In its sample, this clone was seen once. V and J are TRBV6-5 and TRBJ1-1; D gene ambiguous. CDR1 and CDR2 (germline): MNHEY, SVGAGI. CDR3 length: 16 residues. V lost 2 bases, J lost 3 bases, and 16 bases lay in between. CDR3 residues: CASSYNMAIGDTEAFF. The CDR3 nucleotides are TGTGCCAGCAGTTACAATATGGCCATCGGGGACACTGAAGCTTTCTTT.

The genes are TRBV2 and TRBJ1-5; no reliable D call. Per the germline V gene, CDR1 is SNHLY and CDR2 is FYNNEI. The CDR3 is 15 amino acids. Trimming pared 5 bases from V and 0 bases from J, leaving 11 bases between. CDR3 protein: CASSTIGYSNQPQHF. CDR3 nucleotide sequence: TGTGCCAGCAGTACGATCGGTTATAGCAATCAGCCCCAGCATTTT.

The rearrangement uses TRBV7-9 and TRBJ2-1, with no clear D. This CDR3 is built from 17 residues. Trimming took 2 bases from V and 8 from J, leaving 22 bases between them. The germline V gene encodes CDR1 SEHNR and CDR2 FQNEAQ (reference sequence). The CDR3 bases are TGTGCCAGCAGCTTACCCCCATGGCAGGCGGTCTGGCATGAGCAGTTCTTC. This translates into CASSLPPWQAVWHEQFF.

This clone has just one count. The chain combines TRBV30 with TRBJ2-1, with 7 bases lining up with TRBD2. This CDR3 has 14 amino acids. Germline V gene sequence: CDR1 GTSNPN, CDR2 SVGIG (reference sequence). Trimming cost V 2 bases and J 7 bases; bases outside gene matches: 8. This CDR3 reads CAWSILRRENEQFF. For the CDR3, the DNA is TGTGCCTGGAGTATTCTTCGGCGGGAGAATGAGCAGTTCTTC.

The chain combines TRBV30 with TRBJ2-1, with a weak D call TRBD2 (5 bases). V lost 2 bases to trimming and J lost 4 bases, with 9 bases between them. Germline CDR1 GTSNPN, CDR2 SVGIG (reference sequence). This CDR3 has 13 amino acids. The CDR3 DNA sequence: TGTGCCTGGAGTCTGACTACATACAATGAGCAGTTCTTC. Translation: CAWSLTTYNEQFF.

The CDR3: CSVRQGETEAFF. CDR3 DNA sequence: TGCAGCGTACGACAGGGGGAGACTGAAGCTTTCTTT. The gene calls are TRBV29-1 and TRBJ1-1, with TRBD1 identical over 9 bases. The CDR3 is made up of 12 amino acids. Germline V CDR1 and CDR2: SQVTM, ANQGSEA. Trimming at V came to 6 bases and at J to 5 bases, leaving 4 bases not matched to a gene.

This clone was seen once. The rearrangement joins TRBV5-6 to TRBJ2-7; 7 bases align to TRBD1. Germline V lookup: CDR1 SGHDT, CDR2 YYEEEE. V lost 0 bases, J lost 2 bases, and 5 bases stayed unmatched. The CDR3 sequence is 15 residues long. CDR3 amino acids: CASSLGQGRPYEQYF. The CDR3, as DNA: TGTGCCAGCAGCTTGGGACAGGGACGACCCTACGAGCAGTACTTC.

The chain has TRBV9 and TRBJ1-2, with a possible D match to TRBD1 (5 bases). Germline V gene sequence: CDR1 SGDLS, CDR2 YYNGEE. Trimming removed 3 bases at V and 8 bases at J, with 17 bases between. The CDR3 is 14 amino acids. The CDR3: CASSGGTAPRGYTF. DNA for the CDR3: TGTGCCAGCAGCGGGGGGACCGCGCCGCGAGGCTACACCTTC.

The V call is TRBV27, the J call TRBJ2-2, with D uncertain. The CDR3 runs 13 residues. V lost 5 bases, J lost 0 bases, and 4 bases lay in between. The germline CDR1 and CDR2 sequences are MNHEY and SMNVEV (reference sequence). CDR3 DNA: TGTGCCAGCAGTCGGTCGAACACCGGGGAGCTGTTTTTT. Translated, it gives CASSRSNTGELFF.

V and J are TRBV4-1 and TRBJ2-3; 14 bases map to TRBD2. V gave up 8 bases and J gave up 2 bases; unmatched junction bases: 6. This CDR3 is 16 amino acids long. From germline, CDR1 is MGHRA and CDR2 YSYEKL. As DNA, the CDR3 is TGCGCCAGCTCTGGACTAGCGGGAGGCTACACAGATACGCAGTATTTT. Translating it yields CASSGLAGGYTDTQYF.

The chain joins TRBV6-4 to TRBJ2-3, with 9 bases that match TRBD1. The CDR3 length is 15 residues. From germline, CDR1 is MRHNA and CDR2 SNTAGT. Losses at the gene ends were 5 bases for V and 1 base for J; bases not matched to a gene: 4. CDR3 nucleotide sequence: TGTGCCAGCAGTATAAACAGGGGGCGCACAGATACGCAGTATTTT. This sequence encodes CASSINRGRTDTQYF.

The V call is TRBV2, the J call TRBJ2-1, with 8 bases fitting TRBD1. V shed 5 bases, J shed 6 bases, and the junction held 6 bases outside the gene matches. Germline V CDR1 and CDR2: SNHLY, FYNNEI. This CDR3 contains 14 residues. CDR3 protein: CASSRRGPSNEQFF. The CDR3 bases are TGTGCCAGCAGTCGCAGGGGGCCGTCCAATGAGCAGTTCTTC.

The chain recombines TRBV9 with TRBJ1-5; weak D call: TRBD1 (6 bases). This CDR3 has 14 amino acids. V shed 6 bases and J shed 5 bases, with 15 bases lying between them. Germline assignment: CDR1 SGDLS and CDR2 YYNGEE. CDR3 DNA sequence: TGTGCCAGCAAAGACAGGTCAGTAGATCAGCCCCAGCATTTT. This encodes CASKDRSVDQPQHF.